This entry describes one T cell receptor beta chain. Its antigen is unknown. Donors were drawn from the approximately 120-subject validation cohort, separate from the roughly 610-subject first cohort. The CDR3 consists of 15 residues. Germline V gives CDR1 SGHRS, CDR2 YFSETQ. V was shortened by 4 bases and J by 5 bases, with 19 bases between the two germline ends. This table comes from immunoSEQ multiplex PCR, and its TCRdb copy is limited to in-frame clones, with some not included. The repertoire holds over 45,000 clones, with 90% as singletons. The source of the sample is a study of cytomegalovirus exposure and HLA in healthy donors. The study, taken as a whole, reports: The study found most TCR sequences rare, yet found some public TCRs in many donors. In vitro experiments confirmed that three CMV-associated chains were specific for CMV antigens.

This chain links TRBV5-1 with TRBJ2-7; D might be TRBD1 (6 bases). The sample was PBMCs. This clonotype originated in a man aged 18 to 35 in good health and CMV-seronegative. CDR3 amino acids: CASSLQGPSRHEQYF. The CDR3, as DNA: TGCGCCAGCAGCCTGCAGGGGCCCTCCCGCCACGAGCAGTACTTC.